This T cell receptor beta chain was identified in a study of blood T cell repertoires in COVID-19. The CDR3 totals 16 residues. CDR1 is MDHEN, CDR2 SYDVKM, per germline. J was trimmed by 2 bases and V by 5 bases; bases with no gene match: 6. Generated by immunoSEQ multiplex PCR, the TCRdb table keeps only in-frame clones and is missing some. The data contain hundreds of thousands of clones, roughly nine tenths of them singletons. This clone was observed a single time. The chain links TRBV28 to TRBJ1-3; the match to TRBD1 covers 10 bases. This sequence originates from a man between 18 and 35 years old with active or convalescent COVID-19. Sequences were obtained from peripheral blood. CDR3 loop: CASSLDRGQAGNTIYF. The CDR3 nucleotides read TGTGCCAGCAGTCTAGACAGGGGGCAGGCTGGAAACACCATATATTTT. Full variable domain (missing parts from reference TRBV28 and TRBJ1-3): DVKVTQSSRYLVKRTGEKVFLECVQDMDHENMFWYRQDPGLGLRLIYFSYDVKMKEKGDIPEGYSVSREKKERFSLILESASTNQTSMYLCASSLDRGQAGNTIYFGEGSWLTVV.